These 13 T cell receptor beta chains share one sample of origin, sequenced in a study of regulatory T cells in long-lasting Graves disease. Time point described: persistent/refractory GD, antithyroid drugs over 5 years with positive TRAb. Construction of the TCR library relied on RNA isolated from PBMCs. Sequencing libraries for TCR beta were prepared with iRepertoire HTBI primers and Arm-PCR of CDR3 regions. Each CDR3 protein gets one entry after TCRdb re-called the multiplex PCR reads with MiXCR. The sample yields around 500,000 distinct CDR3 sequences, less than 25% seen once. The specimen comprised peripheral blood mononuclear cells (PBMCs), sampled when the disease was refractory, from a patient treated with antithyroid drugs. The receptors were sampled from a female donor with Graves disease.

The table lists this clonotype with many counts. CDR3 DNA sequence: TGTGCCAGCAGCCACGGGGGAGGGCGTACCTACGAGCAGTACTTC. Protein: CASSHGGGRTYEQYF. The chain uses TRBV7-9 and TRBJ2-7, with TRBD2 matching over 7 bases. Germline CDR1 and CDR2: SEHNR and FQNEAQ (reference sequence). The CDR3 runs to 15 residues. V was clipped by 5 bases and J by 2 bases; unmatched bases: 9.

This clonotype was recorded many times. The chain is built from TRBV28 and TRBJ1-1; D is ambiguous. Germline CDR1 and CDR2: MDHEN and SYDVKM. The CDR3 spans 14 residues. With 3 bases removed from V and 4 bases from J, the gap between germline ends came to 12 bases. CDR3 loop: CASSFVRFGTEAFF. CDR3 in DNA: TGTGCCAGCAGTTTTGTCAGGTTCGGCACTGAAGCTTTCTTT.

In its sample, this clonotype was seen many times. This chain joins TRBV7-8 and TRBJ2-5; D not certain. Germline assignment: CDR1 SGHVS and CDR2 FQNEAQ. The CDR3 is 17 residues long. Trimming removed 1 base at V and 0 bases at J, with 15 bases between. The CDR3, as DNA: TGTGCCAGCAGCTTAGTCGCAGGCCCCGTGGACCAAGAGACCCAGTACTTC. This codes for CASSLVAGPVDQETQYF.

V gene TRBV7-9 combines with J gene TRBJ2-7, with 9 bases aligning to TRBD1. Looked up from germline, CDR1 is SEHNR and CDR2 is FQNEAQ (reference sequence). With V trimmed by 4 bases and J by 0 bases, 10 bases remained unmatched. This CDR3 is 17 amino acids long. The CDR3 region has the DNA TGTGCCAGCAGCTCTCCTGGGGTGACAGGGGGCTCCTACGAGCAGTACTTC. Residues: CASSSPGVTGGSYEQYF.

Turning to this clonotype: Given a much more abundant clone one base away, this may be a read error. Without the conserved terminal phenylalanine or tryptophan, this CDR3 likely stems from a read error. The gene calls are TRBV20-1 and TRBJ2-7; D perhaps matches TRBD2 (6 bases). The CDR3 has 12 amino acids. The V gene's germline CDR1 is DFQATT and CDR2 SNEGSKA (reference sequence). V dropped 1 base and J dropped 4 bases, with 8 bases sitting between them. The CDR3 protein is CSARGDSYEQYL. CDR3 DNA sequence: TGCAGTGCTAGAGGGGACTCTTACGAGCAGTACCTC.

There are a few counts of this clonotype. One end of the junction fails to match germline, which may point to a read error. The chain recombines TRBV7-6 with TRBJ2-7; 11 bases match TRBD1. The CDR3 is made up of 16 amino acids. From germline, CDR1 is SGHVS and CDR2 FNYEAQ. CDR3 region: CASSLEPGQGGDEQYF. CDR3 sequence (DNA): TGTGCCAGCAGTTTAGAACCGGGACAGGGGGGCGACGAGCAGTACTTC.

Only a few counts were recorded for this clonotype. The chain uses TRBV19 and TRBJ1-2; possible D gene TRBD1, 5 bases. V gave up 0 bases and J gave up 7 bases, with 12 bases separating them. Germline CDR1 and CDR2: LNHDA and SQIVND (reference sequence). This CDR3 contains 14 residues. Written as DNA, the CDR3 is TGTGCCAGTAGTATAGATTTGGGGACTCTTGGCTACACCTTC. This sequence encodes CASSIDLGTLGYTF.

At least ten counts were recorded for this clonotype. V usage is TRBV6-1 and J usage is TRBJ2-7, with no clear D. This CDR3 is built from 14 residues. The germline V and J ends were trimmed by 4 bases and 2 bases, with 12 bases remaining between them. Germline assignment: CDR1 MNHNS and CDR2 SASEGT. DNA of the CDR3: TGTGCCAGCAGTGCTTCGGTCGGAACCTACGAGCAGTACTTC. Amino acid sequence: CASSASVGTYEQYF.

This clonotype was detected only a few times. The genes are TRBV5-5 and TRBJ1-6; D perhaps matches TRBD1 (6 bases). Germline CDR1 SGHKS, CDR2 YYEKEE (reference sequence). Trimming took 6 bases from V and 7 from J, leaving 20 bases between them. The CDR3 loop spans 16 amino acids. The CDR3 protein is CASKRGGTAENSPLHF. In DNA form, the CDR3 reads TGTGCCAGCAAAAGAGGGGGGACGGCCGAAAATTCACCCCTCCACTTT.

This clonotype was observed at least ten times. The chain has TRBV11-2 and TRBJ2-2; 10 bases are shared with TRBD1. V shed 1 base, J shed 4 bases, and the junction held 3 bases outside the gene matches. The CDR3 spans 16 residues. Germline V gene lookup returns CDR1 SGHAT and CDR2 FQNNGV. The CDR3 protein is CASSLVRTGGTGELFF. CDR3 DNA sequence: TGTGCCAGCAGCTTAGTGCGGACAGGGGGCACCGGGGAGCTGTTTTTT. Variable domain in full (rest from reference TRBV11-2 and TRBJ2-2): EAGVAQSPRYKIIEKRQSVAFWCNPISGHATLYWYQQILGQGPKLLIQFQNNGVVDDSQLPKDRFSAERLKGVDSTLKIQPAKLEDSAVYLCASSLVRTGGTGELFFGEGSRLTVL.

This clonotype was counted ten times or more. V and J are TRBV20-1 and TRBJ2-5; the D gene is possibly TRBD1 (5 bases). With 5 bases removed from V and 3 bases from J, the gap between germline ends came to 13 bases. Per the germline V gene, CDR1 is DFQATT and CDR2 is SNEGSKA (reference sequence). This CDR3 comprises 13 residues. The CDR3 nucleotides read TGCAGTGCTCCTCTCGTAGGGGAAGAGACCCAGTACTTC. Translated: CSAPLVGEETQYF.

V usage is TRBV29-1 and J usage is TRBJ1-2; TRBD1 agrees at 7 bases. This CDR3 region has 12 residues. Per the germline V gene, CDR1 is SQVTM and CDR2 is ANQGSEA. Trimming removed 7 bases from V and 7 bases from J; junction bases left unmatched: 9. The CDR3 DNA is TGCAGCGGAGATTTACAGGGGCTTGGCTACACCTTC. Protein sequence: CSGDLQGLGYTF.

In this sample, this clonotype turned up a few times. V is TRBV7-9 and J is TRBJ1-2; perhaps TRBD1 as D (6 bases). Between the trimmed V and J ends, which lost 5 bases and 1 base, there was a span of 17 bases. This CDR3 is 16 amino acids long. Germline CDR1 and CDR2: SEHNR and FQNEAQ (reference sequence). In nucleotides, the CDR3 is TGTGCCAGCAGCGAACCCGGACAGCTCATTAACTATGGCTACACCTTC. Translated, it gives CASSEPGQLINYGYTF.